A single sample is the source of the 24 T cell receptor beta chains below, sequenced in a study of shared clonotypes between healthy human individuals. Produced via immunoSEQ multiplex PCR; TCRdb's table is partial and in-frame only. Of around 1.1 million clones in the sample, roughly 77% were seen once. What was sequenced was memory CD4+ T cells from PBMCs. Subset indicated: CD45RA-negative fraction. All receptors derive from a man between 18 and 29 years old in good health. Some clones in this sample may be carry-over from other donors' samples.

The V gene is TRBV10-3, the J gene TRBJ1-3, with D perhaps matching TRBD1 (6 bases). This CDR3 comprises 15 residues. V lost 0 bases to trimming and J lost 3 bases, with 9 bases between them. The germline V gene has CDR1 ENHRY and CDR2 SYGVKD. The CDR3 region is CAISESAGDGNTIYF. The DNA of the CDR3 is TGTGCCATCAGTGAGTCGGCAGGGGATGGAAACACCATATATTTT.

Here the CDR3 DNA reads TGTGCCAGCAGCCAAATCAAGCAACGCCGGGACCAGGGCCTCTCGGCCCAGCATTTT. This codes for CASSQIKQRRDQGLSAQHF. The V and J genes are TRBV4-2 and TRBJ1-5; TRBD1 might be the D (5 bases). Trimming took 2 bases from V and 11 from J, leaving 31 bases between them. Germline lookup yields CDR1 LGHNA and CDR2 YNFKEQ. The CDR3 is 19 residues long.

This clone has only a few counts. The V gene is TRBV7-9, the J gene TRBJ1-2; no clear D gene. Germline V CDR1 and CDR2: SEHNR, FQNEAQ (reference sequence). This CDR3 has 13 amino acids. V lost 4 bases, J lost 5 bases, and 11 bases lay in between. CDR3: CASSSLTGYGYTF. The CDR3 DNA reads TGTGCCAGCAGCTCTCTGACGGGGTATGGCTACACCTTC.

This sequence joins TRBV28 and TRBJ2-2; D remains ambiguous. Germline V lookup: CDR1 MDHEN, CDR2 SYDVKM. The germline V and J ends were trimmed by 10 bases and 0 bases, with 12 bases remaining between them. This CDR3 region has 14 residues. The CDR3 coding sequence is TGTGCCACCAGACCTGGGGCGAACACCGGGGAGCTGTTTTTT. Its protein is CATRPGANTGELFF.

This clone appeared a single time. This chain links TRBV6-4 with TRBJ1-5; D is unclear. Trimming stripped 4 bases from V and 3 bases from J, with 7 bases between. This CDR3 is built from 13 residues. Germline V CDR1 and CDR2: MRHNA, SNTAGT. CDR3 sequence (DNA): TGTGCCAGCAGTGCGCAGCTCAATCAGCCCCAGCATTTT. This translates into CASSAQLNQPQHF.

The V and J genes are TRBV7-2 and TRBJ2-2, with D possibly being TRBD2 (6 bases). Trimming took 5 bases from V and 5 from J, leaving 15 bases between them. Germline CDR1 reads SGHTA; CDR2 reads FQGNSA. This CDR3 contains 15 residues. CDR3 region: CASSPRRGLTGELFF. The CDR3, as DNA: TGTGCCAGCAGCCCACGGCGGGGTTTAACCGGGGAGCTGTTTTTT.

The V and J genes are TRBV20-1 and TRBJ1-1; no reliable D call. Looked up from germline, CDR1 is DFQATT and CDR2 is SNEGSKA (reference sequence). The CDR3 is 10 amino acids. The V end was cut by 5 bases, the J end by 10 bases, with 11 bases between. CDR3: CSARLRTAFF. The CDR3 nucleotides are TGCAGTGCTCGCCTCCGAACAGCTTTCTTT.

V is TRBV18 and J is TRBJ2-7, with D tentatively TRBD1 or TRBD2 (5 bases each). Trimming removed 1 base at V and 5 bases at J, with 12 bases between. The germline V gene encodes CDR1 KGHSH and CDR2 LQKENI. This CDR3 has 14 residues. The CDR3 DNA reads TGTGCCAGCTCACCACTGGCCAGGGAGAACGAGCAGTACTTC. Its translation: CASSPLARENEQYF.

Of note for this clone: It differs at one base from a far larger clone, so likely a read error. The chain has TRBV28 and TRBJ1-5; perhaps TRBD1 as D (6 bases). Germline V CDR1 and CDR2: MDHEN, SYDVKM. This CDR3 contains 15 residues. This CDR3 reads CASSPGTPSNQPRHF. The DNA of the CDR3 is TGTGCCAGCAGTCCCGGGACACCAAGCAATCAGCCCCGGCATTTT.

The J gene is TRBJ1-2, the V gene TRBV4-3, with D uncertain. Looked up from germline, CDR1 is LGHNA and CDR2 is YSLEER. This CDR3 spans 15 amino acids. Between the trimmed V and J ends, which lost 0 bases and 0 bases, there was a span of 8 bases. The CDR3 DNA reads as TGCGCCAGCAGCCAAGACAGGCACACTAACTATGGCTACACCTTC. Protein: CASSQDRHTNYGYTF.

This clone occurred many times. CDR3: CASSQGPVLTPPYGYTF. In DNA, the CDR3 is TGCGCCAGCAGCCAAGGACCAGTCCTTACTCCCCCTTATGGCTACACCTTC. The V gene is TRBV4-1, the J gene TRBJ1-2; D gene uncertain. The CDR3 has 17 amino acids. CDR1 is MGHRA, CDR2 YSYEKL, per germline. V was shortened by 1 base and J by 5 bases, with 20 bases between the two germline ends.

The CDR3 region is CASSGHPGTGGLNTEAFF. The DNA for the CDR3 is TGTGCCAGTAGTGGTCACCCAGGGACAGGGGGTCTGAACACTGAAGCTTTCTTT. The chain uses TRBV19 and TRBJ1-1; TRBD1 aligns across 11 bases. This CDR3 is 18 amino acids long. CDR1 is LNHDA and CDR2 is SQIVND in the germline V gene (reference sequence). J gave up 0 bases and V 5 bases, and 11 bases lay outside the gene matches.

The J gene is TRBJ2-3, the V gene TRBV5-1; 10 bases map to TRBD2. The CDR3 spans 16 residues. The trim removed 0 bases at V and 6 bases at J, leaving 7 bases unmatched. Germline V gene lookup returns CDR1 SGHRS and CDR2 YFSETQ. CDR3 in DNA: TGCGCCAGCAGCTTGGCAAGCGGGAGGGCCGGGGATACGCAGTATTTT. Protein sequence: CASSLASGRAGDTQYF.

The chain recombines TRBV6-1 with TRBJ1-4; D unresolved. The germline V gene encodes CDR1 MNHNS and CDR2 SASEGT. V was shortened by 4 bases and J by 5 bases, with 11 bases between the two germline ends. The CDR3 loop spans 14 amino acids. The DNA of the CDR3 is TGTGCCAGCAGTGCGGAACTGATGAATGAAAAACTGTTTTTT. It is translated as CASSAELMNEKLFF.

Regarding this clone: Given a far larger clone just one base away, this is likely a sequencing read error. Other DNA sequences of this sample code for an identical CDR3. V usage is TRBV15 and J usage is TRBJ1-1, with no clear D. CDR1 and CDR2 from the germline V gene are LNHNV and YYDKDF (reference sequence). V dropped 10 bases and J dropped 1 base, with 13 bases sitting between them. This CDR3 contains 13 residues. The chain's CDR3 is CAMSFTENTEAFF. CDR3 coding DNA: TGTGCCATGTCTTTTACTGAGAACACTGAAGCTTTCTTT.

The genes are TRBV7-9 and TRBJ1-1, with no clear D. CDR3 length: 14 residues. In germline, CDR1 is SEHNR, CDR2 FQNEAQ (reference sequence). V gave up 5 bases and J gave up 5 bases, with 15 bases separating them. Here the CDR3 reads CASSKTAPGTEAFF. CDR3 DNA: TGTGCCAGCAGCAAGACCGCCCCCGGGACTGAAGCTTTCTTT.

This clone has just one count. This chain uses TRBV7-9 with TRBJ2-2; 9 bases fit TRBD2. The CDR3 runs 17 residues. The ends lost 5 bases at V and 5 bases at J; junction bases unmatched: 12. CDR1 and CDR2 from the germline V gene are SEHNR and FQNEAQ (reference sequence). The CDR3 loop reads CASSQEFRLAATGELFF. The DNA for the CDR3 is TGTGCCAGCAGCCAGGAATTTAGACTAGCGGCAACCGGGGAGCTGTTTTTT.

The CDR3 nucleotides read TGTGCCAGCAGCCGCCACTCCGGGACAGGGACGGGCTACACCTTC. Residues: CASSRHSGTGTGYTF. The chain is built from TRBV5-4 and TRBJ1-2; 9 positions agree with TRBD1. This CDR3 is built from 15 residues. V lost 4 bases, J lost 8 bases, and 12 bases stayed unmatched. Per germline, CDR1 SGHNT and CDR2 YYREEE (reference sequence).

V gene TRBV7-3 combines with J gene TRBJ1-1; D not resolved. The V end lost 5 bases, the J end lost 2 bases, and 15 bases lay between the germline ends. Per germline, CDR1 SGHTA and CDR2 FQGTGA. There are 15 residues in the CDR3. The CDR3 sequence: CASSPESGRNTEAFF. In DNA form, the CDR3 reads TGTGCCAGCAGCCCGGAGTCCGGCAGAAACACTGAAGCTTTCTTT.

This chain uses TRBV11-2 with TRBJ2-5; no firm D call. This CDR3 region has 12 residues. V shed 4 bases and J shed 2 bases, with 5 bases lying between them. Germline V gene lookup returns CDR1 SGHAT and CDR2 FQNNGV. The CDR3 DNA is TGTGCCAGCAGCTCGCCGCAAGAGACCCAGTACTTC. This encodes CASSSPQETQYF.

The rearrangement uses TRBV28 and TRBJ2-3, with D perhaps TRBD1 or TRBD2 (5 bases each). V was trimmed by 5 bases and J by 5 bases, leaving 14 bases between them. The CDR3 loop spans 14 amino acids. CDR1 is MDHEN and CDR2 is SYDVKM in the germline V gene. CDR3 residues: CASSRWGMIDTQYF. The CDR3 nucleotides read TGTGCCAGCAGTCGGTGGGGGATGATAGATACGCAGTATTTT.

CDR3 DNA: TGTGCCAGCAGTTACAACGGTGACACTGAAGCTTTCTTT. Translated: CASSYNGDTEAFF. The chain couples TRBV27 to TRBJ1-1; D is unresolved. The V end was cut by 4 bases, the J end by 3 bases, with 9 bases between. Germline CDR1 MNHEY, CDR2 SMNVEV (reference sequence). CDR3 size: 13 residues.

This chain links TRBV6-1 with TRBJ2-1; TRBD2 might be the D (5 bases). The CDR3 contains 16 residues. Germline CDR1 reads MNHNS; CDR2 reads SASEGT. Trimming stripped 2 bases from V and 7 bases from J, with 18 bases between. CDR3 sequence: CASSESGTTTGNEQFF. Written as DNA, the CDR3 is TGTGCCAGCAGTGAAAGCGGTACTACCACGGGAAATGAGCAGTTCTTC.

The chain couples TRBV28 to TRBJ1-2, with unresolved D. CDR3 length equals 14 residues. The germline V gene encodes CDR1 MDHEN and CDR2 SYDVKM. Trimming took 4 bases from V and 1 from J, leaving 10 bases between them. CDR3 DNA: TGTGCCAGCAGTTCCGGCGCCGTTAACTATGGCTACACCTTC. Its translation is CASSSGAVNYGYTF.